This record concerns one T cell receptor (beta chain) sequence. Antigen specificity is unknown. The data originate from a study of cytomegalovirus exposure and HLA in healthy donors. General study points: What was likely a sequencing artifact was a cluster of highly shared sequence variants. Cytomegalovirus status, reportedly, was diagnosed with high specificity and sensitivity by the classifier.

The CDR3 runs 15 residues. Looked up from germline, CDR1 is SGHKS and CDR2 is YYEKEE (reference sequence). J was trimmed by 0 bases and V by 5 bases; bases with no gene match: 7. The PCR had 60 Vbeta and 13 Jbeta primers. Using immunoSEQ multiplex PCR, the repertoire was profiled, and TCRdb retains in-frame clones only, with some absent. Among more than 95,000 clones, over 9% were seen once, and the ten largest hold less than 6%. This rearrangement joins TRBV5-5 to TRBJ1-1; 7 bases map to TRBD1. The source is a man between 35 and 55 years old in good health and CMV-seropositive. Sequenced material: PBMCs. The CDR3 DNA is TGTGCCAGCAGTCCGCGGGGACAGATGAACACTGAAGCTTTCTTT. Translating it yields CASSPRGQMNTEAFF.